This T cell receptor beta chain was documented in a study of T cells in Graves' hyperthyroidism and ophthalmopathy. PBMCs were obtained from about 9.9 ml fresh peripheral blood. Amplification yielded TCR beta CDR3 regions, with RNA transcripts as the source. Researchers ran a first-round RT-PCR on the TCR CDR3 using the HTBI primer set. TCRdb re-called the multiplex PCR reads through MiXCR, storing one row per CDR3 protein. The sample records a few hundred thousand distinct CDR3 sequences, 15% to 20% being singletons. CDR1 MNHEY and CDR2 SMNVEV come from the germline V gene (reference sequence). V lost 6 bases and J 0 bases, leaving 18 bases between the germline ends. This CDR3 comprises 16 residues.

This chain links TRBV27 with TRBJ2-7; D is perhaps TRBD2 (6 bases). Material for sequencing was blood. This clonotype was obtained from a man between 45 and 60 years old with Graves' ophthalmopathy. This chain's CDR3 is CASRAPLRESSYEQYF. The CDR3, as DNA: TGTGCCAGCAGGGCCCCCCTACGGGAGAGCTCCTACGAGCAGTACTTC.